The clone carrying this T cell receptor beta chain has a count of ten or more. The antigen is undetermined. From germline, CDR1 is MDHEN and CDR2 SYDVKM. The germline V and J ends were trimmed by 6 bases and 8 bases, with 11 bases remaining between them. CDR3 length: 12 amino acids. The data were taken from a study of response to subunit inactivated influenza vaccine. The study, taken as a whole, reports: The study's authors posited that every seasonal influenza vaccination enlists few new T cells.

TCRdb re-analysed the RT-PCR reads in MiXCR, keeping a single row per CDR3 protein. The data hold 650,000 to 800,000 distinct CDR3 sequences, with 18% observed a single time. Sequencing used PBMCs from blood, obtained around 5 days after vaccination. The TCR originated in a man aged 50-59 years who received an inactivated influenza vaccine. The chain couples TRBV28 to TRBJ2-1; no firm D call. The CDR3 here is CASSLARDEQFF. The CDR3 DNA reads as TGTGCCAGCAGCCTTGCTAGGGATGAGCAGTTCTTC.